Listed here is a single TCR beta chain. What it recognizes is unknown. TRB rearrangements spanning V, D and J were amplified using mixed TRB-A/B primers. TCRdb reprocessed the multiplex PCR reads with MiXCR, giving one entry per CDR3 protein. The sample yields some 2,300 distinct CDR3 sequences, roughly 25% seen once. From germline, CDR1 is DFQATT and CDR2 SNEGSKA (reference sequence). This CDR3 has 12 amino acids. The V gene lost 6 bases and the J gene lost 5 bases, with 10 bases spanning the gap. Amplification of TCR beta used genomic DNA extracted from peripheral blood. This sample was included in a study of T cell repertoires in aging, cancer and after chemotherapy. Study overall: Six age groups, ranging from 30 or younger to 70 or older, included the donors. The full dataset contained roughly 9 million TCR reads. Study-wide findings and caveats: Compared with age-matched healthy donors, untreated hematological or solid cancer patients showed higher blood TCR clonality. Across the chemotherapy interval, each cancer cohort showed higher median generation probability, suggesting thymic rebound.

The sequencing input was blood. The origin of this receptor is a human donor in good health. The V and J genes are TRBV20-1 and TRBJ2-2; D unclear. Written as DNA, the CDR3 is TGCAGTGCCAAACGGGTAACCGGGGAGCTGTTTTTT. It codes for CSAKRVTGELFF.